This T cell receptor beta chain was recovered during a study of blood T cell repertoires in COVID-19. Study information: The samples span acute and convalescent COVID-19 from the United States, Italy and Spain. The cDNA or gDNA used as material had been derived from T cells, B-cell-depleted T cells, or PBMCs.

The authors' processing: Reference gene primer amplification gave estimated nucleated cell counts. The data were produced by immunoSEQ multiplex PCR, yet TCRdb's version contains in-frame clones alone and is incomplete. V, J and clone size were drawn from that table, and D and trimming were deduced from the DNA. Of around 190,000 clones detected, approximately 80% appear once; the ten largest clones hold around 14%. This clone was counted a few times. Germline-derived CDR1 and CDR2 are LGHDT and YNNKEL (reference sequence). J lost 3 bases, V lost 2 bases, and 7 bases had no gene match. This CDR3 has 17 residues.

The sample taken for sequencing was peripheral blood. The J gene is TRBJ2-1, the V gene TRBV3-1 (or the pseudogene TRBV3-2), with 10 bases fitting TRBD1. The sequence was collected from a human donor in a cohort sampled during active COVID-19. The CDR3 is CASSQYLGQGGYNEQFF. Here the CDR3 DNA reads TGTGCCAGCAGCCAATACCTTGGACAGGGGGGCTACAATGAGCAGTTCTTC.